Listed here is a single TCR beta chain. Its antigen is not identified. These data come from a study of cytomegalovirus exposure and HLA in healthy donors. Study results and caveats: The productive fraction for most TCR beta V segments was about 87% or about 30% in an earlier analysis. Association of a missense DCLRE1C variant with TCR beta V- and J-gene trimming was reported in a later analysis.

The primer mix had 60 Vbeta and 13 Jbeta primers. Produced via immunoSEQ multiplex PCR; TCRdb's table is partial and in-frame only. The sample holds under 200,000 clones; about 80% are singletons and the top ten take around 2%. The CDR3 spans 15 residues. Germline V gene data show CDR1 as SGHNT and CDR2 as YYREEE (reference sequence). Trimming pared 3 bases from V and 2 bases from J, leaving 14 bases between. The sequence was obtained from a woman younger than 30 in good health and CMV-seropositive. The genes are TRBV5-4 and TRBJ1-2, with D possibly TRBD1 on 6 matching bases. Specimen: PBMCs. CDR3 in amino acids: CASSSGQPLNYGYTF. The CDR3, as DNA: TGTGCCAGCAGCTCAGGACAGCCTCTGAACTATGGCTACACCTTC.